Listed here are 5 T cell receptor beta chains from one sample, sequenced in a study of tumor and adjacent non-tumor tissue in lung cancer. This sample's RNA came from whole unsorted tissue. Three rounds of nested PCR, following a modified ARM-PCR protocol, produced the TCRbeta library. TCRdb reanalysed the multiplex PCR reads using MiXCR and keeps one entry per CDR3 protein. The sample shows about 200,000 distinct CDR3 sequences, around 71% of them seen only once. Material: lung tumor tissue. The receptors derive from a man aged 55 to 70 with non-small cell lung cancer.

This clonotype came up many times. This rearrangement joins TRBV20-1 to TRBJ2-7, with 9 bases matching TRBD2. The germline CDR1 and CDR2 sequences are DFQATT and SNEGSKA (reference sequence). Trimming at V came to 5 bases and at J to 5 bases, leaving 10 bases not matched to a gene. CDR3 length: 14 residues. The CDR3 loop reads CSAHLGLAPHEQYF. Here the CDR3 DNA reads TGCAGTGCTCATTTGGGACTAGCTCCCCACGAGCAGTACTTC.

The rearrangement uses TRBV11-3 and TRBJ2-1, with a tentative D call TRBD2 (6 bases). Germline V gene sequence: CDR1 SGHNT, CDR2 YENEEA. This CDR3 has 14 residues. V lost 6 bases to trimming and J lost 5 bases, with 14 bases between them. DNA of the CDR3: TGTGCCAGCAGATGGAGCGGGCATGACAATGAGCAGTTCTTC. It codes for CASRWSGHDNEQFF.

V is TRBV29-1 and J is TRBJ2-1, with 10 bases that match TRBD2. V was clipped by 7 bases and J by 13 bases; unmatched bases: 19. This CDR3 spans 15 amino acids. Germline V gene lookup returns CDR1 SQVTM and CDR2 ANQGSEA. The CDR3, as DNA: TGCAGCGGTACGATACGAGCGGGAGGGCCCGGTGACCAGTTCTTC. Translation gives CSGTIRAGGPGDQFF.

As for this clonotype: Given a much more abundant clone one base away, this may be a read error. This chain joins TRBV20-1 and TRBJ2-1; 7 bases are a match to TRBD1. The CDR3 runs to 13 residues. The junction had 7 bases not matched to a gene; V was cut back by 6 bases and J by 5 bases. Germline V gives CDR1 DFQATT, CDR2 SNEGSKA (reference sequence). The CDR3 DNA sequence: TGCAGTGCCATACAGGGGACACACAATGAGCAGTTCTTC. It translates to CSAIQGTHNEQFF.

There are a few counts of this clonotype. At one of its ends the junction is not consistent with the germline gene, which may arise from a read error. The V and J genes are TRBV12-3 or TRBV12-4 and TRBJ2-1; D ambiguous. The CDR3 loop spans 14 amino acids. CDR3 protein: CANSRATSYSEQFF. CDR3 bases: TGTGCCAACAGTAGAGCGACGTCCTACAGTGAGCAGTTCTTC.